The rows below give T cell receptor beta chains drawn from one sample of a study of blood T cell repertoires in COVID-19. Sequenced by immunoSEQ multiplex PCR; TCRdb stores in-frame clones only, minus some. Here the sample spans under 300,000 clones, about 91% being singletons. The material sequenced was PBMCs or T cells enriched from blood (not recorded which). The receptors were sampled from a woman in her thirties or forties with acute COVID-19. Both conserved end residues are part of each CDR3. A D gene is named only where the DNA matches it firmly. Not all rows give a size; the values are once, few, many and, for expanded clones, a class.

size	D	V	J	DNA	CDR3
.	.	TRBV30	TRBJ1-6	TGTGCCTGGAGGCCCACTTCGTCACCCCTCCACTTT	CAWRPTSSPLHF
.	TRBD1	TRBV7-8	TRBJ1-4	TGTGCCAGCAGCCCGGCAAGGGGGCTTGCTAATGAAAAACTGTTTTTT	CASSPARGLANEKLFF
.	TRBD2	TRBV24-1	TRBJ2-1	TGTGCCACCAGGGCCGGGACTAGTAACGGTGATGAGCAGTTCTTC	CATRAGTSNGDEQFF
.	TRBD2	TRBV7-2	TRBJ2-1	TGTGCCAGCAGCTTAATTAGCGGGGGGTCCTCCTACAATGAGCAGTTCTTC	CASSLISGGSSYNEQFF
.	.	TRBV7-9	TRBJ1-5	TGTGCCAGCAGCTTAGATTCAGGGAATCAGCCCCAGCATTTT	CASSLDSGNQPQHF
.	.	TRBV10-1	TRBJ1-1	TGCGCCAGCAGTGAGTCCCGGGGAGTGAACACTGAAGCTTTCTTT	CASSESRGVNTEAFF
.	TRBD1	TRBV5-1	TRBJ1-2	TGCGCCAGCAGCTTGGGACAGGGAGGAGGGCTCAACTATGGCTACACCTTC	CASSLGQGGGLNYGYTF
.	.	TRBV3-1/TRBV3-2	TRBJ2-2	TGTGCCAGCAGCCAAGGGACTCTAAACACCGGGGAGCTGTTTTTT	CASSQGTLNTGELFF
.	TRBD2	TRBV5-1	TRBJ2-2	TGCGCCAGCAGCTCGGGACTAGGGACCGGGGAGCTGTTTTTT	CASSSGLGTGELFF
.	TRBD1	TRBV18	TRBJ1-3	TGTGCCAGCTCACCGCTAACAGGGGCCGGAAACACCATATATTTT	CASSPLTGAGNTIYF
.	.	TRBV29-1	TRBJ1-1	TGCAGCGTCCTGGACAGAAACACTGAAGCTTTCTTT	CSVLDRNTEAFF
.	.	TRBV27	TRBJ1-2	TGTGCCAGCAGTTTGCAGCGAGACTATGGCTACACCTTC	CASSLQRDYGYTF
once	TRBD2	TRBV11-3	TRBJ2-3	TGTGCCAGCAGCCTAAGCGGGAGGGCCGAAGATACGCAGTATTTT	CASSLSGRAEDTQYF
.	TRBD1	TRBV4-2	TRBJ2-3	TGTGCCAGCAGCCCCCGACAGGGGTCCACAGATACGCAGTATTTT	CASSPRQGSTDTQYF
.	.	TRBV29-1	TRBJ1-2	TGCAGCGTCTACTTCGATGGCTACACCTTC	CSVYFDGYTF
.	TRBD2	TRBV19	TRBJ2-2	TGTGCCAGTAGTGCCGGACTAGCGGGAGACACCGGGGAGCTGTTTTTT	CASSAGLAGDTGELFF
.	.	TRBV29-1	TRBJ1-1	TGCAGCGTGTGGGGTGGACAAAAATCTTTGAACACTGAAGCTTTCTTT	CSVWGGQKSLNTEAFF
.	.	TRBV30	TRBJ2-1	TGTGCCTGGATCCGGGTGTATGAGCAGTTCTTC	CAWIRVYEQFF
.	.	TRBV9	TRBJ2-7	TGTGCCAGCAGCGCCCGAACAGGGACCGAGCAGTACTTC	CASSARTGTEQYF
.	TRBD1	TRBV5-5	TRBJ1-6	TGTGCCAGCAGCGGCGGTACAGGGGAGAATTCACCCCTCCACTTT	CASSGGTGENSPLHF
.	.	TRBV5-6	TRBJ1-6	TGTGCCAGCAGCTTGCCGAGCTCCTATAATTCACCCCTCCACTTT	CASSLPSSYNSPLHF
.	.	TRBV15	TRBJ1-4	TGTGCCACCAGGACCGCCCAGGTAGAAAAACTGTTTTTT	CATRTAQVEKLFF
.	TRBD1	TRBV5-1	TRBJ2-5	TGCGCCAGCAGCTTGGAGACAGGGCTGGGGGAGACCCAGTACTTC	CASSLETGLGETQYF
.	TRBD1	TRBV7-2	TRBJ1-1	TGTGCCAGCAGCGGACAGGGGGCTAGAATGAACACTGAAGCTTTCTTT	CASSGQGARMNTEAFF
.	.	TRBV2	TRBJ2-3	TGTGCCAGCATGGCCGTCGGCACAGATACGCAGTATTTT	CASMAVGTDTQYF
.	TRBD2	TRBV2	TRBJ2-2	TGTGCCAGCAGTGATGGGCTAGCGGACACCGGGGAGCTGTTTTTT	CASSDGLADTGELFF
.	.	TRBV4-1	TRBJ1-2	TGCGCCAGCAGCCAATTACTAACTCCTAACTATGGCTACACCTTC	CASSQLLTPNYGYTF
.	.	TRBV11-3	TRBJ1-3	TGTGCCAGCAGCTTAGGAGCCTACTCTGGAAACACCATATATTTT	CASSLGAYSGNTIYF
.	.	TRBV7-2	TRBJ1-1	TGTGCCAGCAGCTTCTGGACGGGAAACACTGAAGCTTTCTTT	CASSFWTGNTEAFF
.	TRBD2	TRBV14	TRBJ2-3	TGTGCCAGCAGCCGCCCGCCGTGGGGGGGAACAGATACGCAGTATTTT	CASSRPPWGGTDTQYF
.	TRBD2	TRBV7-6	TRBJ2-5	TGTGCCAGCAGCCTATTAGCGGGAGGTCTGGTAGAGACCCAGTACTTC	CASSLLAGGLVETQYF
.	.	TRBV14	TRBJ1-2	TGTGCCAGCAGCCAAGGGGCGTCGGTTCTCTATGGCTACACCTTC	CASSQGASVLYGYTF
.	.	TRBV19	TRBJ2-1	TGTGCCAGTATTTCATCGGGGGGCCCCCCGGGTGAGCAGTTCTTC	CASISSGGPPGEQFF
.	TRBD1	TRBV30	TRBJ2-3	TGTGCCGTCGGACAGGGTTCGGCAGATACGCAGTATTTT	CAVGQGSADTQYF
.	.	TRBV12-1	TRBJ2-1	TGTGCCAGCAGCTTGGCGGGATCTAGCGGGACGAATGAGCAGTTCTTC	CASSLAGSSGTNEQFF
.	.	TRBV4-1	TRBJ1-4	TGCGCCAGCAGCCAAGATGGGGCGAGAGGATCAGGTGAAAAACTGTTTTTT	CASSQDGARGSGEKLFF
.	TRBD1	TRBV14	TRBJ2-1	TGTGCCAGCAGCCCCTCCGGGACAGGGGGCTCGGGTGAGCAGTTCTTC	CASSPSGTGGSGEQFF
.	.	TRBV25-1	TRBJ1-4	TGTGCCAGCACCCCTACCCCAGGGGTCGGTGAAAAACTGTTTTTT	CASTPTPGVGEKLFF
.	.	TRBV4-3	TRBJ1-2	TGCGCCAGCAGCCAAGATAGGCAGGCCTATGGCTACACCTTC	CASSQDRQAYGYTF
.	TRBD1	TRBV3-1/TRBV3-2	TRBJ2-7	TGTGCCAGCAGCCAAACTCGCCTGGACAGGGTGGTCCACGAGCAGTACTTC	CASSQTRLDRVVHEQYF
.	TRBD1	TRBV7-9	TRBJ1-1	TGTGCCAGCAGCTCTGGACAGGCGAACACTGAAGCTTTCTTT	CASSSGQANTEAFF
.	TRBD1	TRBV19	TRBJ1-2	TGTGCCAGTAGTATAGTTAGGGGGCTCAGTGGCTACACCTTC	CASSIVRGLSGYTF